This T cell receptor beta chain was sequenced during a study of blood T cell repertoires in COVID-19. Sequenced by immunoSEQ multiplex PCR; TCRdb stores in-frame clones only, minus some. Of a few hundred thousand clones in the sample, approximately 90% were seen once. The source is a young woman with COVID-19, enrolled during active disease. Input material: peripheral blood.

As DNA, the CDR3 is TGTGCCAGCAGTCCCGCCAGACTACTTCAAGAGACCCAGTACTTC. It codes for CASSPARLLQETQYF. The rearrangement links TRBV6-5 to TRBJ2-5, with D possibly matching TRBD2 (5 bases). The CDR3 loop spans 15 amino acids. The germline V gene has CDR1 MNHEY and CDR2 SVGAGI. V dropped 5 bases and J dropped 2 bases, with 15 bases sitting between them.